A selection of T cell receptor beta chains follows, all from one sample in a study of blood T cell repertoires in COVID-19. Profiling relied on immunoSEQ multiplex PCR, and the TCRdb table lists in-frame clones only, not all of them. Here the sample spans about 180,000 clones, 75% to 90% being singletons. Specimen: peripheral blood. These receptor sequences come from a woman in her 40s with COVID-19, enrolled during active disease. The CDR3 runs from the conserved cysteine through the conserved F or W. A D gene is named only where the DNA matches it firmly. Where a row states a size, it is once, few, many or the class of an expanded clone; other rows omit it.

CDR3 protein: CASSYRGDGYTF; CDR3 DNA: TGCGCCAGCAGCTACAGGGGCGATGGCTACACCTTC; CDR3 length: 12; J gene: TRBJ1-2; D gene: TRBD1; V gene: TRBV5-1; clone size: .
CDR3 protein: CASSPPPEVAGRTEAFF; CDR3 DNA: TGTGCCAGCTCACCACCACCAGAAGTCGCGGGACGGACTGAAGCTTTCTTT; CDR3 length: 17; J gene: TRBJ1-1; D gene: .; V gene: TRBV18; clone size: .
CDR3 protein: CASSKPLAGAYNEQFF; CDR3 DNA: TGTGCCAGCAGCAAACCCCTAGCGGGGGCCTACAATGAGCAGTTCTTC; CDR3 length: 16; J gene: TRBJ2-1; D gene: .; V gene: TRBV21-1; clone size: .
CDR3 protein: CASSFSYEQYF; CDR3 DNA: TGTGCCAGCAGCTTCTCCTACGAGCAGTACTTC; CDR3 length: 11; J gene: TRBJ2-7; D gene: .; V gene: TRBV12-3/TRBV12-4; clone size: .
CDR3 protein: CASRRGARNEQFF; CDR3 DNA: TGTGCCAGCAGACGGGGGGCGCGGAATGAGCAGTTCTTC; CDR3 length: 13; J gene: TRBJ2-1; D gene: .; V gene: TRBV6-5; clone size: .
CDR3 protein: CASSTGGVTDTQYF; CDR3 DNA: TGTGCCAGCAGTACCGGAGGTGTCACAGATACGCAGTATTTT; CDR3 length: 14; J gene: TRBJ2-3; D gene: .; V gene: TRBV28; clone size: .
CDR3 protein: CASSFRTGGLVEQYF; CDR3 DNA: TGTGCCAGCAGCTTTAGGACGGGAGGGCTTGTCGAGCAGTACTTC; CDR3 length: 15; J gene: TRBJ2-7; D gene: TRBD2; V gene: TRBV5-4; clone size: .
CDR3 protein: CATGSGAYNEQFF; CDR3 DNA: TGTGCCACCGGTAGCGGGGCTTACAATGAGCAGTTCTTC; CDR3 length: 13; J gene: TRBJ2-1; D gene: TRBD2; V gene: TRBV24-1; clone size: few
CDR3 protein: CASSHGRGEAFF; CDR3 DNA: TGTGCCAGCAGCCACGGGCGGGGTGAAGCTTTCTTT; CDR3 length: 12; J gene: TRBJ1-1; D gene: .; V gene: TRBV6-6; clone size: .
CDR3 protein: CASSQGDRDGEAFF; CDR3 DNA: TGTGCCAGCAGCCAGGGGGACAGGGATGGTGAAGCTTTCTTT; CDR3 length: 14; J gene: TRBJ1-1; D gene: TRBD1; V gene: TRBV28; clone size: .
CDR3 protein: CASSQGESSYNSPLHF; CDR3 DNA: TGCGCCAGCAGCCAAGGTGAGAGCTCCTATAATTCACCCCTCCACTTT; CDR3 length: 16; J gene: TRBJ1-6; D gene: .; V gene: TRBV4-1; clone size: .
CDR3 protein: CASSLRQGGNQPQHF; CDR3 DNA: TGTGCCAGCAGTTTAAGACAGGGGGGCAATCAGCCCCAGCATTTT; CDR3 length: 15; J gene: TRBJ1-5; D gene: TRBD1; V gene: TRBV28; clone size: few
CDR3 protein: CSVDQAGGTYGYTF; CDR3 DNA: TGCAGCGTTGACCAGGCAGGGGGCACCTATGGCTACACCTTC; CDR3 length: 14; J gene: TRBJ1-2; D gene: TRBD1; V gene: TRBV29-1; clone size: .
CDR3 protein: CASEDLGGLEAFF; CDR3 DNA: TGCGCCAGCGAAGATTTAGGGGGCTTAGAAGCTTTCTTT; CDR3 length: 13; J gene: TRBJ1-1; D gene: TRBD1; V gene: TRBV10-2; clone size: .
CDR3 protein: CASSLIAGETQYF; CDR3 DNA: TGTGCCAGCAGTTTAATAGCGGGGGAGACCCAGTACTTC; CDR3 length: 13; J gene: TRBJ2-5; D gene: TRBD2; V gene: TRBV12-3/TRBV12-4; clone size: .
CDR3 protein: CASSQAPGQAYEQYF; CDR3 DNA: TGTGCCAGCAGCCAAGCCCCGGGACAGGCCTACGAGCAGTACTTC; CDR3 length: 15; J gene: TRBJ2-7; D gene: TRBD1; V gene: TRBV7-8; clone size: .
CDR3 protein: CASRSGGPGQRVYEQYF; CDR3 DNA: TGTGCCAGCAGGTCGGGGGGGCCGGGGCAGAGGGTCTACGAGCAGTACTTC; CDR3 length: 17; J gene: TRBJ2-7; D gene: TRBD2; V gene: TRBV5-4; clone size: .
CDR3 protein: CASSVATSGRPYEQYF; CDR3 DNA: TGTGCCAGCAGCGTCGCGACTAGCGGGAGACCCTACGAGCAGTACTTC; CDR3 length: 16; J gene: TRBJ2-7; D gene: TRBD2; V gene: TRBV7-8; clone size: .
CDR3 protein: CASTVRGPDYPSYEQYF; CDR3 DNA: TGCGCCAGCACCGTCCGCGGTCCAGACTATCCCAGCTACGAGCAGTACTTC; CDR3 length: 17; J gene: TRBJ2-7; D gene: .; V gene: TRBV4-1; clone size: .
CDR3 protein: CASSFLLTDTQYF; CDR3 DNA: TGTGCCAGCAGCTTCCTTCTCACAGATACGCAGTATTTT; CDR3 length: 13; J gene: TRBJ2-3; D gene: .; V gene: TRBV7-7; clone size: few
CDR3 protein: CAKYGTGYYHEQFF; CDR3 DNA: TGTGCCAAATATGGGACAGGGTACTATCATGAGCAGTTCTTC; CDR3 length: 14; J gene: TRBJ2-1; D gene: TRBD1; V gene: TRBV27; clone size: .